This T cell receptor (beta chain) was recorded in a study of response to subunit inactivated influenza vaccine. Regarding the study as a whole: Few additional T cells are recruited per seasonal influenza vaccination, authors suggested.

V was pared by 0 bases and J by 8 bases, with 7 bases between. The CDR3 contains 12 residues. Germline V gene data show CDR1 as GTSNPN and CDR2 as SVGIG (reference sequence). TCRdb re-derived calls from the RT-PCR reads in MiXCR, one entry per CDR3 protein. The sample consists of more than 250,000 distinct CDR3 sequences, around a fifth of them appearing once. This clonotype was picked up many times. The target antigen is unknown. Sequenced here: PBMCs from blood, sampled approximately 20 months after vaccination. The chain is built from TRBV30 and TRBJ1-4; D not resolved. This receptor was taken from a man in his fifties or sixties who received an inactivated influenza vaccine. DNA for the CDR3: TGTGCCTGGAGTGTACTGGGGGAAAAACTGTTTTTT. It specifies CAWSVLGEKLFF.